This paragraph covers one T cell receptor (beta chain) sequence. The antigen is unknown. The entry originates in a study of a mutant IDH1 vaccine in newly diagnosed glioma. Time point reported: week 47, end of study. Vaccination used 300 ug of mutant IDH1 20-mer peptide per dose, with topical imiquimod. In weeks 1, 3, 5, 7, 11, 15, 19 and 23, patients were immunized, eight times in all. Clones were sequenced by immunoSEQ multiplex PCR, and TCRdb holds only the in-frame ones, with some missing. This sample has roughly 86,000 clones, with roughly 91% found just once. Trimming at V came to 6 bases and at J to 0 bases, leaving 3 bases not matched to a gene. CDR3 length: 14 amino acids. The germline CDR1 and CDR2 sequences are LNHDA and SQIVND (reference sequence).

The specimen was PBMCs, collected from a glioma patient whose treatment included an IDH1 peptide vaccine. The TCR originated in a woman between 50 and 59 years old with glioma. This rearrangement joins TRBV19 to TRBJ2-7; the match to TRBD2 covers 9 bases. The CDR3 region has the DNA TGTGCCAGTAGGGTAGCGGGGGTCTCCTACGAGCAGTACTTC. This gives the protein CASRVAGVSYEQYF.